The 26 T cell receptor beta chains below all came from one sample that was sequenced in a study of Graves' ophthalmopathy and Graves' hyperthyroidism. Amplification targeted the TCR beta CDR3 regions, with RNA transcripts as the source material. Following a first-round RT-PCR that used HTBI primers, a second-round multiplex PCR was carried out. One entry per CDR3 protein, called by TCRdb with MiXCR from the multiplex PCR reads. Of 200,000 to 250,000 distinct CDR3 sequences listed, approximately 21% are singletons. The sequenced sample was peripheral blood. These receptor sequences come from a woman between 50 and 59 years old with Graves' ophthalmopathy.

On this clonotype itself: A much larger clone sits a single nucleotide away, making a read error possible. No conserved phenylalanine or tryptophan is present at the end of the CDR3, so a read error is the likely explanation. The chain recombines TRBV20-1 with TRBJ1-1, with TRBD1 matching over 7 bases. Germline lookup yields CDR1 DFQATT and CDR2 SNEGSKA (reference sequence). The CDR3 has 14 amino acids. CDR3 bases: TGCAGTGCTCGAAAGGGACAGATGAACACCGAAGCTTTCTCT. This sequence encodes CSARKGQMNTEAFS.

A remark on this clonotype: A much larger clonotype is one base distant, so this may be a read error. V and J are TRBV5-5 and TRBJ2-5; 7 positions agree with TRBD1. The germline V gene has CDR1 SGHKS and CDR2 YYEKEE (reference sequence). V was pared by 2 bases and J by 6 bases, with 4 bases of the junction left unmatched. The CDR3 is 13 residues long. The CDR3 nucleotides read TGTGCCAGCAGCTTACAGGGGTCTCAGACCCAGTACTTC. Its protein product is CASSLQGSQTQYF. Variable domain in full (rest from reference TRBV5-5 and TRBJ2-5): DAGVTQSPTHLIKTRGQQVTLRCSPISGHKSVSWYQQVLGQGPQFIFQYYEKEERGRGNFPDRFSARQFPNYSSELNVNALLLGDSALYLCASSLQGSQTQYFGPGTRLLVL.

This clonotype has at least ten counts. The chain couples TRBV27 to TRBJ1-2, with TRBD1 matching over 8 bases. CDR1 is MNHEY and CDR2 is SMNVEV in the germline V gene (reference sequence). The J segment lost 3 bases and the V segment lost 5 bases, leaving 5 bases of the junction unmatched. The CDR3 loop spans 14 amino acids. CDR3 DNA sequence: TGTGCCAGCAGTGCCCGGGACAGGCACTATGGCTACACCTTC. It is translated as CASSARDRHYGYTF.

The CDR3 region is CASSVEGRDIQYF. The DNA for the CDR3 is TGTGCCAGCAGCGTAGAAGGACGGGACATTCAGTACTTC. This chain uses TRBV9 with TRBJ2-4; D remains unclear. The CDR3 is made up of 13 amino acids. V dropped 0 bases and J dropped 8 bases, with 9 bases sitting between them. Germline V gene data show CDR1 as SGDLS and CDR2 as YYNGEE.

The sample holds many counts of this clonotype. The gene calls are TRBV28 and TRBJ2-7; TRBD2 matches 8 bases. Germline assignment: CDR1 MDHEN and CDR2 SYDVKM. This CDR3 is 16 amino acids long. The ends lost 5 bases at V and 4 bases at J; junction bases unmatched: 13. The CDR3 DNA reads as TGTGCCAGCAGTGGCACTGCGAGCGGGAGCTGGTACGAGCAGTACTTC. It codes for CASSGTASGSWYEQYF.

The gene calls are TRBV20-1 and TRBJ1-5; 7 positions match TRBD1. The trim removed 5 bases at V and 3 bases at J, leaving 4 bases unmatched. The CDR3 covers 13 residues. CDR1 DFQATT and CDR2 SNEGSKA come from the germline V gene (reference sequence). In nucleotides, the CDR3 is TGCAGTGCTCGGGACAGCCCCAATCAGCCCCAGCATTTT. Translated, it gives CSARDSPNQPQHF.

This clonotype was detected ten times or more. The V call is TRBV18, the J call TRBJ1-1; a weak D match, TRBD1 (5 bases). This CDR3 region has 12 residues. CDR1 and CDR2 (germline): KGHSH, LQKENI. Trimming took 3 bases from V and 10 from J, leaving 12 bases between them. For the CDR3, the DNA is TGTGCCAGCTCACCCCGGACACGCCCAGCTTTCTTT. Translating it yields CASSPRTRPAFF. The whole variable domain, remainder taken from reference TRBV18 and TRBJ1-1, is NAGVMQNPRHLVRRRGQEARLRCSPMKGHSHVYWYRQLPEEGLKFMVYLQKENIIDESGMPKERFSAEFPKEGPSILRIQQVVRGDSAAYFCASSPRTRPAFFGQGTRLTVV.

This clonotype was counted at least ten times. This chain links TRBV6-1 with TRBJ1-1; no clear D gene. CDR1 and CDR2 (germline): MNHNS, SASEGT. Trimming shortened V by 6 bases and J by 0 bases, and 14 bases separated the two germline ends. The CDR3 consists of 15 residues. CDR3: CASRPQPIMNTEAFF. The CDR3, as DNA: TGTGCCAGCAGACCTCAACCAATCATGAACACTGAAGCTTTCTTT.

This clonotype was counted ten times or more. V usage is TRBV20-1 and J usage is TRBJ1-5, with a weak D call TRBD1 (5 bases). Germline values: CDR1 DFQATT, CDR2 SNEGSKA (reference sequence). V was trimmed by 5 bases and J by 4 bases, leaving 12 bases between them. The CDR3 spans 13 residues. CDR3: CSAAGRGNQPQHF. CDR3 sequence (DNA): TGCAGTGCTGCAGGGAGGGGAAATCAGCCCCAGCATTTT.

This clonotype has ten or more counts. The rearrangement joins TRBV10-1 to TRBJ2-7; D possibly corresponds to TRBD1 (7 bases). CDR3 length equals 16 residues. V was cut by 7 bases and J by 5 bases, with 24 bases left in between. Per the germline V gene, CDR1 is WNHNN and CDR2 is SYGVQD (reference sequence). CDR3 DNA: TGCGCCAGCATCCCCGGGGCACAGGGGAGGTTAGACGAGCAGTACTTC. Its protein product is CASIPGAQGRLDEQYF.

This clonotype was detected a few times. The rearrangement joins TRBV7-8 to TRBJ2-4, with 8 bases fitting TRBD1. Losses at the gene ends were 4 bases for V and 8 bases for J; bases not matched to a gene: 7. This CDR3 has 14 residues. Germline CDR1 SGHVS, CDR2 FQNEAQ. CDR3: CASSYRTGKDIQYF. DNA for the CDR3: TGTGCCAGCAGCTACCGGACAGGGAAGGACATTCAGTACTTC. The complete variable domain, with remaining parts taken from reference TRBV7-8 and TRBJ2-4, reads GAGVSQSPRYKVAKRGQDVALRCDPISGHVSLFWYQQALGQGPEFLTYFQNEAQLDKSGLPSDRFFAERPEGSVSTLKIQRTQQEDSAVYLCASSYRTGKDIQYFGAGTRLSVL.

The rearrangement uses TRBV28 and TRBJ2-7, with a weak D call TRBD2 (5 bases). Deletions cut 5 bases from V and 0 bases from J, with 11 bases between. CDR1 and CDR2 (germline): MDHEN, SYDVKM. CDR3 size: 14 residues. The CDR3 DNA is TGTGCCAGCAGTAAGAGGGTTGGCTCCTACGAGCAGTACTTC. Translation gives CASSKRVGSYEQYF.

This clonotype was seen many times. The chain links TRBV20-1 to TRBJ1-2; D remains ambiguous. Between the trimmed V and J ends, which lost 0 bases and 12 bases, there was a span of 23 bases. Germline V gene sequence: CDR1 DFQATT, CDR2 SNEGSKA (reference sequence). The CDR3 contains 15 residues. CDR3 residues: CSARDANTGSSGDTF. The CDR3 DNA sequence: TGCAGTGCTAGAGACGCTAACACCGGGTCCAGTGGAGACACCTTC.

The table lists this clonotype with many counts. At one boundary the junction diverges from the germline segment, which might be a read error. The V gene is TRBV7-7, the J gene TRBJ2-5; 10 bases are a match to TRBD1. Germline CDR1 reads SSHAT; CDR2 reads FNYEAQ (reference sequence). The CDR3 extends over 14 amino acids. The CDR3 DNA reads TGTGCTAGCAGCACCGGGACAGGGGCAGAGACCCAGTACTTC. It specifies CASSTGTGAETQYF.

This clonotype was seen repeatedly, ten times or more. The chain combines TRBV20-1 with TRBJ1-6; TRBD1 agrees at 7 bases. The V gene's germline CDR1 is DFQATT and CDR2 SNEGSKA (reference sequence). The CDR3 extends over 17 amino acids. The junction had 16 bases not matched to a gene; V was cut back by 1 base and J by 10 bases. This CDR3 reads CSARARDSLGEGSPLHF. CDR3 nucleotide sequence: TGCAGTGCTAGAGCCCGGGACAGCCTAGGGGAAGGGTCACCCCTCCACTTT.

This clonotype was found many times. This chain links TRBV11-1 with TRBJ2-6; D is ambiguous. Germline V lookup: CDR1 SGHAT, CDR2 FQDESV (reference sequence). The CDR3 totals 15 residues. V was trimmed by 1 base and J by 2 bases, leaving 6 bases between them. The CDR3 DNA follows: TGTGCCAGCAGCTTAGGGGTGACTGGGGCCAACGTCCTGACTTTC. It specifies CASSLGVTGANVLTF.

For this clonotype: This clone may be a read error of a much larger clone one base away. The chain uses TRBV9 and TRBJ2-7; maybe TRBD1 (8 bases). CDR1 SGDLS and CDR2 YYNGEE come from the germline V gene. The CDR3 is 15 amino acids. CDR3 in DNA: TGTGTCAGCAGCCCACTACAGGGGGAGGGCTACGAGCAGTACTTC. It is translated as CVSSPLQGEGYEQYF.

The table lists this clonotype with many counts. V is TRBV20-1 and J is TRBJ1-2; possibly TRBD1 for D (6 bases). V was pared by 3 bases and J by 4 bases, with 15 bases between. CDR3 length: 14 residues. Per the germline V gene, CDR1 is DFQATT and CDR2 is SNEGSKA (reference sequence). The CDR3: CSARARGLGYGYTF. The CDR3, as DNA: TGCAGTGCTAGGGCTAGGGGGTTGGGCTATGGCTACACCTTC.

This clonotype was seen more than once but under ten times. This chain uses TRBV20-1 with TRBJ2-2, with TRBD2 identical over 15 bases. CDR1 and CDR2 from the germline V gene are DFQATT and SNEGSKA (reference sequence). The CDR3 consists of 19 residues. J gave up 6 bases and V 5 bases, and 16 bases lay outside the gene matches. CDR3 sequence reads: CSAGNPGLAGGTKSGELFF. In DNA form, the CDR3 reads TGCAGTGCTGGAAATCCGGGACTAGCGGGAGGAACGAAATCCGGGGAGCTGTTTTTT.

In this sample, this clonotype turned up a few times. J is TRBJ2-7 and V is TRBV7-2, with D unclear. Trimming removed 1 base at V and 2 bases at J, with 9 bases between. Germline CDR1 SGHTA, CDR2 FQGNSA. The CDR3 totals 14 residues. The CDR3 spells CASSLEAATYEQYF. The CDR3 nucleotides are TGTGCCAGCAGCTTAGAGGCAGCAACCTACGAGCAGTACTTC.

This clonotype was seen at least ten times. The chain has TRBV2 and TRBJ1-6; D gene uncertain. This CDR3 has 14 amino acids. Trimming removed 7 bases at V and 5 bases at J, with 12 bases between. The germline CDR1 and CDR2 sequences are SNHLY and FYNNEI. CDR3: CASKGQANNSPLHF. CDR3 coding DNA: TGTGCCAGCAAAGGGCAGGCTAATAATTCACCCCTCCACTTT.

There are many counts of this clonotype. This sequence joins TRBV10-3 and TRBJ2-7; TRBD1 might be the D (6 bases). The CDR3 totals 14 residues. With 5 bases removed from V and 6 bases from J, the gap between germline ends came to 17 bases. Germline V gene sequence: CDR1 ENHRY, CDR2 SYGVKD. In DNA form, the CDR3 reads TGTGCCATCAGTCGCCGGGACATGGTAGGCGAGCAGTACTTC. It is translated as CAISRRDMVGEQYF.

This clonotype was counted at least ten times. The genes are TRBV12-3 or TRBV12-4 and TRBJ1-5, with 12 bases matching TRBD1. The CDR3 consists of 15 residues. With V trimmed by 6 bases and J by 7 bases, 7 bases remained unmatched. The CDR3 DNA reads TGTGCCAGCAGGCCCGGGACAGGGGGCTTCCAGCCCCAGCATTTT. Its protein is CASRPGTGGFQPQHF.

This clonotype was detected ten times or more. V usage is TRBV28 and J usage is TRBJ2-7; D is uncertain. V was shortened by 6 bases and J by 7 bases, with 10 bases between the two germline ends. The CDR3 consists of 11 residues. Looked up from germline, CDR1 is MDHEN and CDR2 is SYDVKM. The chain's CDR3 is CASRTLREQYF. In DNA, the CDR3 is TGTGCCAGCAGAACTCTCCGTGAGCAGTACTTC. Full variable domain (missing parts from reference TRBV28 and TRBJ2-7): DVKVTQSSRYLVKRTGEKVFLECVQDMDHENMFWYRQDPGLGLRLIYFSYDVKMKEKGDIPEGYSVSREKKERFSLILESASTNQTSMYLCASRTLREQYFGPGTRLTVT.

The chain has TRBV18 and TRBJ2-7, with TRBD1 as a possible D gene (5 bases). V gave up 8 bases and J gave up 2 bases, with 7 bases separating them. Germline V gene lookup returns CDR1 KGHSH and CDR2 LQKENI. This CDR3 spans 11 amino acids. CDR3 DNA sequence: TGTGCCAGCCAAGGGGCCTACGAGCAGTACTTC. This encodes CASQGAYEQYF.

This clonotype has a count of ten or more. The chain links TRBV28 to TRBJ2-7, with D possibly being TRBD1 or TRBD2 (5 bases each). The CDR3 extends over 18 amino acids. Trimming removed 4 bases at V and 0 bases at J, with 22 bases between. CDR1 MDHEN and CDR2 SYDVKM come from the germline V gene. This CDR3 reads CASSSKEKGPTYSYEQYF. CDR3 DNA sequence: TGTGCCAGCAGTTCGAAGGAAAAGGGACCGACGTACTCCTACGAGCAGTACTTC.